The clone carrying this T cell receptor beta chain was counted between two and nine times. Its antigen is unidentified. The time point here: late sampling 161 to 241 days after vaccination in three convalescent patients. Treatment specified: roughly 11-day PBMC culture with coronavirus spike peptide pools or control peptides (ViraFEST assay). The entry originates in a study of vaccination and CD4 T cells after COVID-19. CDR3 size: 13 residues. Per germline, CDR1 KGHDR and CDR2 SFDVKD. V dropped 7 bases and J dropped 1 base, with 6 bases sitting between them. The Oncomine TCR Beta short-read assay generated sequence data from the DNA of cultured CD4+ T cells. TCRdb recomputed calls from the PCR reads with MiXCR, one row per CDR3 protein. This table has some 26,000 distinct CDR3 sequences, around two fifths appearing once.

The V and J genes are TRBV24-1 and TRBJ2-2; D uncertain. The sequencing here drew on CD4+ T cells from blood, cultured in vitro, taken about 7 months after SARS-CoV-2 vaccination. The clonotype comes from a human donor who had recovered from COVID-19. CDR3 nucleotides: TGTGCCACCAGCGGTCGGAACACCGGGGAGCTGTTTTTT. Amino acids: CATSGRNTGELFF.